What follows are 23 T cell receptor beta chains derived from one specimen sequenced in a study of T cell responses to AZD1222 COVID-19 vaccine. TCRdb's table, derived via immunoSEQ multiplex PCR, lists solely in-frame clones and lacks some. The sample consists of 110,000 to 150,000 clones, roughly 89% of them appearing once. The sequencing used peripheral blood, collected on day 0 of AZD1222 vaccination. These receptors were taken from an adult in good health.

The V call is TRBV5-1, the J call TRBJ2-1; no reliable D call. The germline CDR1 and CDR2 sequences are SGHRS and YFSETQ. The CDR3 is 13 amino acids. The V gene lost 1 base and the J gene lost 5 bases, with 7 bases spanning the gap. This chain's CDR3 is CASSLQADNEQFF. The CDR3 DNA reads as TGCGCCAGCAGCTTGCAGGCCGACAATGAGCAGTTCTTC.

This sequence joins TRBV5-1 and TRBJ2-1; 9 nucleotides line up with TRBD2. Germline trimming cut 0 bases from V and 7 bases from J; bases unmatched to any gene: 17. Germline V gene data show CDR1 as SGHRS and CDR2 as YFSETQ. This CDR3 comprises 19 residues. In nucleotides, the CDR3 is TGCGCCAGCAGCTTGGCTCCGACTAGCGGAGGGACCTTCGGGAATGAGCAGTTCTTC. Protein product: CASSLAPTSGGTFGNEQFF.

The genes are TRBV6-5 and TRBJ2-2, with 9 bases that match TRBD2. The germline V gene encodes CDR1 MNHEY and CDR2 SVGAGI. With V trimmed by 2 bases and J by 5 bases, 6 bases remained unmatched. This CDR3 comprises 16 residues. This chain's CDR3 is CASSYLRTSETGELFF. In DNA, the CDR3 is TGTGCCAGCAGTTACCTTAGGACTAGCGAGACCGGGGAGCTGTTTTTT.

The chain links TRBV6-1 to TRBJ1-1, with D hard to call. Germline V gene lookup returns CDR1 MNHNS and CDR2 SASEGT. This CDR3 spans 15 amino acids. V dropped 1 base and J dropped 0 bases, with 9 bases sitting between them. CDR3 region: CASSEGVTLNTEAFF. The CDR3 bases are TGTGCCAGCAGTGAAGGAGTCACTTTGAACACTGAAGCTTTCTTT.

This rearrangement joins TRBV4-1 to TRBJ2-5; 12 bases match TRBD2. Germline assignment: CDR1 MGHRA and CDR2 YSYEKL. V shed 1 base, J shed 4 bases, and the junction held 4 bases outside the gene matches. The length of the CDR3 is 16 residues. Here the CDR3 DNA reads TGCGCCAGCAGCCAAGGACTAGCGGGAGCGACAGAGACCCAGTACTTC. Its protein product is CASSQGLAGATETQYF.

The V gene is TRBV30, the J gene TRBJ1-3, with D tentatively TRBD1 (5 bases). Germline CDR1 reads GTSNPN; CDR2 reads SVGIG (reference sequence). Trimming pared 4 bases from V and 3 bases from J, leaving 10 bases between. This CDR3 comprises 13 residues. The CDR3 nucleotides are TGTGCCTGGAATCGGGGGGTTGGAAACACCATATATTTT. It specifies CAWNRGVGNTIYF.

This clone was counted ten times or more. The V gene is TRBV6-1, the J gene TRBJ2-1; 9 bases are shared with TRBD2. This CDR3 region has 16 residues. The V gene end was trimmed by 4 bases and the J gene end by 7 bases; junction bases not matched to a gene: 11. Germline-derived CDR1 and CDR2 are MNHNS and SASEGT. As DNA, the CDR3 is TGTGCCAGCAGTGCGACTAGCGGTGAGGGAGGGAATGAGCAGTTCTTC. Translated, it gives CASSATSGEGGNEQFF.

This clone was seen only once. V and J are TRBV12-3 or TRBV12-4 and TRBJ2-1; D unresolved. The V gene lost 3 bases and the J gene lost 8 bases, with 11 bases spanning the gap. CDR3 length equals 13 residues. This CDR3 reads CASSFVVAHEQFF. The CDR3 region has the DNA TGTGCCAGCAGTTTTGTAGTAGCCCATGAGCAGTTCTTC.

A single count supports this clone. This rearrangement joins TRBV29-1 to TRBJ1-2; D unresolved. V was shortened by 4 bases and J by 6 bases, with 18 bases between the two germline ends. This CDR3 has 14 residues. Germline assignment: CDR1 SQVTM and CDR2 ANQGSEA. CDR3 protein: CSVVFLDRAHGYTF. CDR3 nucleotide sequence: TGCAGCGTTGTATTTCTCGACCGCGCGCATGGCTACACCTTC.

The CDR3, as DNA: TGTGCCAGCAGCTCCGACAGGACCGAAGTGAAGCAGTACTTC. Translation gives CASSSDRTEVKQYF. The chain combines TRBV5-6 with TRBJ2-7, with D perhaps matching TRBD1 (6 bases). The germline V gene encodes CDR1 SGHDT and CDR2 YYEEEE. This CDR3 has 14 amino acids. V lost 3 bases to trimming and J lost 8 bases, with 18 bases between them. Supplemented by reference TRBV5-6 and TRBJ2-7, the full variable domain reads DAGVTQSPTHLIKTRGQQVTLRCSPKSGHDTVSWYQQALGQGPQFIFQYYEEEERQRGNFPDRFSGHQFPNYSSELNVNALLLGDSALYLCASSSDRTEVKQYFGPGTRLTVT.

In its sample, this clone was seen once. V and J are TRBV19 and TRBJ2-1; 10 bases are shared with TRBD2. Trimming at V came to 3 bases and at J to 4 bases, leaving 3 bases not matched to a gene. The germline V gene encodes CDR1 LNHDA and CDR2 SQIVND (reference sequence). CDR3 size: 15 residues. DNA of the CDR3: TGTGCCAGTAGTATGGGAGCGGGAGGGTACAATGAGCAGTTCTTC. It yields the protein CASSMGAGGYNEQFF.

The V call is TRBV7-9, the J call TRBJ2-6, with 7 bases lining up with TRBD1. V trimming: 4 bases; J trimming: 3 bases; junction bases outside the gene matches: 3. The germline gives CDR1 SEHNR, CDR2 FQNEAQ (reference sequence). This CDR3 is 15 amino acids long. This CDR3 reads CASSSRGYGANVLTF. The CDR3 coding sequence is TGTGCCAGCAGCTCCAGGGGGTATGGGGCCAACGTCCTGACTTTC.

Here the CDR3 reads CASSQAKQGNQPQHF. The CDR3 DNA follows: TGTGCCAGCAGCCAGGCTAAACAAGGAAATCAGCCCCAGCATTTT. V and J are TRBV3-1 (or the pseudogene TRBV3-2) and TRBJ1-5, with D unclear. Germline V gene data show CDR1 as LGHDT and CDR2 as YNNKEL (reference sequence). The CDR3 has 15 residues. Trimming cost V 3 bases and J 4 bases, with 13 bases left between them.

The V gene is TRBV21-1, the J gene TRBJ1-2. TRBV21-1 is a pseudogene locus. The CDR3 is 16 residues long. CDR3 protein: CASRSQKQHLFYGYTF. CDR3 sequence (DNA): TGTGCCAGCAGATCCCAGAAGCAGCACCTATTCTATGGCTACACCTTC.

The J gene is TRBJ2-7, the V gene TRBV6-2 or TRBV6-3, with unresolved D. Trimming shortened V by 0 bases and J by 7 bases, and 10 bases separated the two germline ends. Germline V gives CDR1 MNHEY, CDR2 SVGEGT. This CDR3 spans 13 amino acids. The CDR3 sequence: CASSYSPLREQYF. The CDR3 DNA reads as TGTGCCAGCAGTTACTCCCCTCTGAGGGAGCAGTACTTC.

This chain connects TRBV30 to TRBJ2-5; TRBD2 matches at 11 bases. Germline-derived CDR1 and CDR2 are GTSNPN and SVGIG (reference sequence). Trimming cost V 4 bases and J 2 bases; bases outside gene matches: 3. The CDR3 sequence is 14 residues long. Here the CDR3 DNA reads TGTGCCTGGACGGGGACTAGCGGACAAGAGACCCAGTACTTC. Residues: CAWTGTSGQETQYF.

The rearrangement joins TRBV24-1 to TRBJ2-7; possible D gene TRBD2, 5 bases. The CDR3 runs 14 residues. CDR1 is KGHDR, CDR2 SFDVKD, per germline. V lost 4 bases and J lost 3, with 12 bases in between. The CDR3 coding sequence is TGTGCCACCAGTGACCATTCTACTAGCTACGAGCAGTACTTC. This codes for CATSDHSTSYEQYF.

The chain recombines TRBV6-6 with TRBJ2-7; D unclear. V was trimmed by 5 bases and J by 3 bases, leaving 11 bases between them. Per the germline V gene, CDR1 is MNHNY and CDR2 is SVGAGI (reference sequence). The CDR3 has 13 amino acids. CDR3 DNA sequence: TGTGCCAGCAGTCGATCCCAACTCTACGAGCAGTACTTC. Residues: CASSRSQLYEQYF.

This chain connects TRBV28 to TRBJ1-2, with TRBD1 matching over 7 bases. In germline, CDR1 is MDHEN, CDR2 SYDVKM. The CDR3 loop spans 16 amino acids. V lost 6 bases and J lost 6; bases outside the gene matches: 16. The CDR3 protein is CASSKTALGGADGYTF. CDR3 nucleotides: TGTGCCAGCAGCAAAACGGCGTTAGGGGGCGCGGATGGCTACACCTTC.

The chain recombines TRBV5-4 with TRBJ1-1; no definite D call. Germline V CDR1 and CDR2: SGHNT, YYREEE (reference sequence). The CDR3 contains 14 residues. V was pared by 1 base and J by 1 base, with 8 bases between. This CDR3 reads CASSLQSQNTEAFF. DNA of the CDR3: TGTGCCAGCAGCTTGCAATCGCAGAACACTGAAGCTTTCTTT.

This chain connects TRBV9 to TRBJ2-2; TRBD2 matches 10 bases. CDR3 size: 15 residues. CDR1 and CDR2 (germline): SGDLS, YYNGEE. V lost 0 bases and J lost 6; bases outside the gene matches: 2. The CDR3 sequence is CASSVEGLASGELFF. The CDR3 coding sequence is TGTGCCAGCAGCGTAGAGGGACTAGCGTCCGGGGAGCTGTTTTTT. Looking up the rest from reference TRBV9 and TRBJ2-2 gives the full variable domain: DSGVTQTPKHLITATGQRVTLRCSPRSGDLSVYWYQQSLDQGLQFLIQYYNGEERAKGNILERFSAQQFPDLHSELNLSSLELGDSALYFCASSVEGLASGELFFGEGSRLTVL.

The genes are TRBV29-1 and TRBJ1-4, with a tentative D call TRBD1 (5 bases). Per the germline V gene, CDR1 is SQVTM and CDR2 is ANQGSEA. The V end was cut by 2 bases, the J end by 7 bases, with 8 bases between. The CDR3 consists of 12 residues. DNA of the CDR3: TGCAGCGTTGAACAGGGCGGTGAAAAACTGTTTTTT. It translates to CSVEQGGEKLFF.

This clone has only one observation. The rearrangement uses TRBV27 and TRBJ2-2; 7 nucleotides line up with TRBD2. The CDR3 is 15 residues long. The germline CDR1 and CDR2 sequences are MNHEY and SMNVEV (reference sequence). Unmatched junction bases numbered 9, after V lost 6 bases and J lost 5 bases. CDR3 residues: CASREAGRGTGELFF. In DNA form, the CDR3 reads TGTGCCAGCAGGGAAGCGGGAAGGGGAACCGGGGAGCTGTTTTTT.